This T cell receptor beta chain came from a study of T cell responses to AZD1222 COVID-19 vaccine listed by TCRdb under 2021. Regarding the complete study: A total of under 250 trial participants underwent TCR sequencing, of whom roughly 210 had received two doses of AZD1222 and around 25 had received two doses of the MenACWY control vaccine. Trial participants were enrolled by age into 18-55, 56-69 and 70-plus year subgroups, with about 150, 28 and 57 TCR-sequenced participants respectively. What the authors observed across the whole study: The vaccine-associated CD4 TCRs covered the entire spike protein, and the dominant responses fell in regions 160-218 and 743-854. Nearly half of unique spike-specific TCRs reportedly recognized epitopes outside regions mutated in the B.1.351 and B.1.1.7 variants. Because no samples from the day 14 peak response were available, repertoires could be characterized only after the peak T cell response. Conclusions about previously exposed vaccinees are limited, since just six AZD1222 recipients were seropositive for SARS-CoV-2 at baseline. After two AZD1222 doses, both the breadth and the depth of spike-specific TCRs were significantly higher than at day 0 and than in MenACWY recipients. The 56-69-year group was small, and its depth increase did not reach significance, likely because of low power. Participants were mostly white British and included more females than males, and it was suggested by the authors that clonal diversity may have been underestimated.

The CDR3 spans 15 residues, from the cysteine through the phenylalanine. The only DNA kept is the CDR3, 45 bases in frame from the first base. In the germline V gene, CDR1 corresponds to SGHTA and CDR2 to FQGTGA. Trimming leaves V shorter by 5 bases and J shorter by 3 bases, with the junction holding 3 bases beyond the gene matches. In the case of this clone: No cognate antigen has been identified for it. No much larger clonotype is one base removed from it; base qualities were not supplied.

The CDR3 regions of human TCRbeta chains were analyzed by immunosequencing. Per the authors' processing: TCRs in the repertoires were compared against a reference library of SARS-CoV-2-specific TCRs that had been generated with the MIRA antigen-specificity platform. Breadth was defined as the fraction of unique TCRs that were SARS-CoV-2-associated. Depth was defined as the fraction of total T cells that were SARS-CoV-2-associated. Using the MIRA data, each spike-specific TCR was mapped to the spike region that the TCR reacts to and placed in a CD4 or CD8 class. Log10-transformed breadth and depth values were compared by one-way ANOVA with Sidak's multiple comparisons tests. TCRdb provides this immuneACCESS table in a form limited to in-frame rearrangements. Some clones are lacking; in checked studies, under half of them reflect an unresolved V gene, and why the rest are absent is not known. Clone size and the V and J calls come from that table; the DNA yielded D and trimming. The sample contains about 140,000 clones, about 89% of them found a single time. Roughly 1.2% of the sample comes from the top ten.

Interpreted using the paper, the time point label stands for: about 28 days (+/-7) after the second vaccine dose. Because spike-specific TCR depth and breadth did not differ between the two schedules, AZD1222 recipients who got a second dose at roughly 4 weeks were pooled with those who got a second dose at roughly 12 weeks. Vaccinee samples came from UK trials COV001 and COV002, including a single-blind randomized controlled phase 2/3 trial of AZD1222 (ChAdOx1 nCoV-19) in healthy adults. Trial participant PBMC samples were collected at day 0 and day 28 after the second dose for TCRbeta chain sequencing.

The clonotype originates from an adult who received the AZD1222 COVID-19 vaccine. Recombination connected TRBV7-3 to TRBJ2-2, with 10 middle bases fitting TRBD1. The material was peripheral blood, obtained 28 days after the second AZD1222 dose. The bases read TGTGCCAGCAGCGCGACAGGGGGCTACACCGGGGAGCTGTTTTTT. Its protein reads: CASSATGGYTGELFF.